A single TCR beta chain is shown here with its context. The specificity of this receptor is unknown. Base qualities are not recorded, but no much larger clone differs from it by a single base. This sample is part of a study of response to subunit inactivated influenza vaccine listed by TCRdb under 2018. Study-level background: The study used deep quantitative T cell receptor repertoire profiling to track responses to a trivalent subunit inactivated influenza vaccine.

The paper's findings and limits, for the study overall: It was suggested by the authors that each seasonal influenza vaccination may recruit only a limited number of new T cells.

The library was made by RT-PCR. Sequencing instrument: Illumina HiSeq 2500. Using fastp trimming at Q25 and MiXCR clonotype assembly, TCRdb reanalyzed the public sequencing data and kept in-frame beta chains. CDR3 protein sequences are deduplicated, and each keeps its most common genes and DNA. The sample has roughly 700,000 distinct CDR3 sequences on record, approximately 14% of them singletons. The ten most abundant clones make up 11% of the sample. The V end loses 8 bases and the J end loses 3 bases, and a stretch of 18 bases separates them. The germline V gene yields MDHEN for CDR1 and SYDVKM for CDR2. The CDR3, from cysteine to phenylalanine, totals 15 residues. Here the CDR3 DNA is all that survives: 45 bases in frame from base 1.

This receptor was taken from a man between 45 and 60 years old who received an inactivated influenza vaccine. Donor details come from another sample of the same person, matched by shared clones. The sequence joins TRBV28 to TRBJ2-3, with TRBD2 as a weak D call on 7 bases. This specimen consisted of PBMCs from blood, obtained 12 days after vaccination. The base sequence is TGTGCCAGCCCCACGAGAGAGGGGGGGACAGATACGCAGTATTTT. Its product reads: CASPTREGGTDTQYF.